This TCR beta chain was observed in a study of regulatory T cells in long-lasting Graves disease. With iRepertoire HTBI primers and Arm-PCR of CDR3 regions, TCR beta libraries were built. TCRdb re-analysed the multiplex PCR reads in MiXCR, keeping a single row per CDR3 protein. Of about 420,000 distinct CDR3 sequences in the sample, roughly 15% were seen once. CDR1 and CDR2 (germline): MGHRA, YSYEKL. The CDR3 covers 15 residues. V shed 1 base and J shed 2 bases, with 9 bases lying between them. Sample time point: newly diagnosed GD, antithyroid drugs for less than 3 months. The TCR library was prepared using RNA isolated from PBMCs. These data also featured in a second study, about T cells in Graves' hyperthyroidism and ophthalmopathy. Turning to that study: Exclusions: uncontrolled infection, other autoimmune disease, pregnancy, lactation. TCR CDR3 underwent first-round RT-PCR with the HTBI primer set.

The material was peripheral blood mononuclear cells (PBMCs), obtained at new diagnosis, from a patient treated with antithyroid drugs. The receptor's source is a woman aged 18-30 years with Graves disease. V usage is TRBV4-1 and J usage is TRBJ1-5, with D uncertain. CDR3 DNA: TGCGCCAGCAGCCAAGTTGGGGTTGGCAATCAGCCCCAGCATTTT. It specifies CASSQVGVGNQPQHF.